The next 12 T cell receptor beta chains were all read from a single sample in a study of blood T cell repertoires in COVID-19. Method: immunoSEQ multiplex PCR; TCRdb's copy keeps in-frame clones and lacks some. Counted here are roughly 89,000 clones, roughly 78% occurring once; the ten biggest clones make up 10% to 13%. Sequencing was performed on peripheral blood. The origin of the receptors is a woman between 65 and 79 years old with acute or convalescent COVID-19.

This chain uses TRBV28 with TRBJ2-7; TRBD2 matches 7 bases. V lost 10 bases to trimming and J lost 1 base; unmatched junction nucleotides: 7. This CDR3 region has 13 residues. CDR1 is MDHEN, CDR2 SYDVKM, per germline. The CDR3 reads CATRRGGSYEQYF. DNA of the CDR3: TGTGCCACCCGCCGCGGGGGTTCCTACGAGCAGTACTTC.

This chain connects TRBV18 to TRBJ2-3, with TRBD2 identical over 9 bases. This CDR3 has 14 residues. CDR1 and CDR2 (germline): KGHSH, LQKENI. Trimming at V came to 3 bases and at J to 6 bases, leaving 4 bases not matched to a gene. This CDR3 reads CASSPSGRADTQYF. CDR3 coding DNA: TGTGCCAGCTCACCTAGCGGGAGAGCGGATACGCAGTATTTT.

The J gene is TRBJ1-2, the V gene TRBV29-1, with TRBD1 as a possible D gene (5 bases). Trimming pared 3 bases from V and 5 bases from J, leaving 13 bases between. Germline CDR1 SQVTM, CDR2 ANQGSEA. This CDR3 has 13 residues. CDR3 DNA sequence: TGCAGCGTTGATGTAGGGGCCGGGTATGGCTACACCTTC. Translating it yields CSVDVGAGYGYTF.

The CDR3 nucleotides read TGTGCCAGCAGCTTAGCACCAGGGTTTGGAAACACCATATATTTT. This encodes CASSLAPGFGNTIYF. This chain links TRBV7-2 with TRBJ1-3; weak D call: TRBD1 (5 bases). V was trimmed by 0 bases and J by 3 bases, leaving 9 bases between them. The germline CDR1 and CDR2 sequences are SGHTA and FQGNSA. The CDR3 has 15 residues.

The chain couples TRBV30 to TRBJ1-6, with 7 nucleotides matching TRBD1. The CDR3 has 12 amino acids. Trimming at V came to 5 bases and at J to 9 bases, leaving 4 bases not matched to a gene. CDR1 and CDR2 (germline): GTSNPN, SVGIG (reference sequence). For the CDR3, the DNA is TGTGCCTGGGGACAGGAGGGTTCACCCCTCCACTTT. It encodes CAWGQEGSPLHF.

This chain joins TRBV15 and TRBJ2-7, with 7 bases that match TRBD1. The CDR3 loop spans 14 amino acids. Germline V gene sequence: CDR1 LNHNV, CDR2 YYDKDF (reference sequence). With 3 bases clipped from V and 1 base from J, the junction kept 3 bases outside the gene matches. CDR3 bases: TGTGCCACCAGCAGCCGACAGGGTTCCTACGAGCAGTACTTC. Its translation is CATSSRQGSYEQYF.

The sample holds a few counts of this clone. The chain combines TRBV5-1 with TRBJ2-3; 7 nucleotides align to TRBD1. CDR3 length: 15 amino acids. V lost 1 base, J lost 5 bases, and 7 bases stayed unmatched. Germline CDR1 and CDR2: SGHRS and YFSETQ. CDR3 protein: CASSLMKGAGDTQYF. CDR3 nucleotides: TGCGCCAGCAGCTTGATGAAGGGGGCAGGAGATACGCAGTATTTT.

The V and J genes are TRBV3-1 (or the pseudogene TRBV3-2) and TRBJ1-5; D is unclear. Germline assignment: CDR1 LGHDT and CDR2 YNNKEL (reference sequence). CDR3 length: 17 residues. Trimming took 0 bases from V and 6 from J, leaving 18 bases between them. As DNA, the CDR3 is TGTGCCAGCAGCCAAGATCTTGCCGCGCAGGAGGCTCAGCCCCAGCATTTT. This gives the protein CASSQDLAAQEAQPQHF.

The chain's CDR3 is CASSLSGFFQSGRDEQYF. The DNA of the CDR3 is TGTGCCAGCAGTTTATCGGGGTTTTTTCAGAGCGGGCGGGACGAGCAGTACTTC. The chain joins TRBV27 to TRBJ2-7; D may be TRBD2 (6 bases). V was pared by 0 bases and J by 5 bases, with 23 bases between. CDR1 and CDR2 (germline): MNHEY, SMNVEV (reference sequence). CDR3 length: 18 amino acids.

V and J are TRBV5-1 and TRBJ2-1; weak D call: TRBD1 (5 bases). The V end was cut by 3 bases, the J end by 7 bases, with 5 bases between. In germline, CDR1 is SGHRS, CDR2 YFSETQ. The CDR3 is made up of 11 amino acids. The DNA of the CDR3 is TGCGCCAGCAGCTCAGGGAATGAGCAGTTCTTC. Its translation: CASSSGNEQFF.

The rearrangement links TRBV6-6 to TRBJ1-2; D might be TRBD1 (5 bases). CDR1 and CDR2 (germline): MNHNY, SVGAGI (reference sequence). The CDR3 consists of 15 residues. V lost 1 base to trimming and J lost 2 bases, with 11 bases between them. DNA of the CDR3: TGTGCCAGCAGTTACTATGCAGGGTGGAACTATGGCTACACCTTC. This encodes CASSYYAGWNYGYTF.

The V call is TRBV3-1 (or the pseudogene TRBV3-2), the J call TRBJ2-7; 7 nucleotides match TRBD2. This CDR3 contains 15 residues. V shed 1 base, J shed 4 bases, and the junction held 7 bases outside the gene matches. CDR1 and CDR2 from the germline V gene are LGHDT and YNNKEL (reference sequence). In DNA, the CDR3 is TGTGCCAGCAGCCAAGCGGGGGGTGCGGGGTACGAGCAGTACTTC. It yields the protein CASSQAGGAGYEQYF.